Listed below are T cell receptor beta chains from one sample, sequenced in a study of immune evolution from preneoplasia to lung adenocarcinoma. The protocol was immunoSEQ multiplex PCR, while the TCRdb copy is restricted to in-frame clones and leaves out a portion. The sample has some 5,400 clones; 83% are singletons. The specimen was FFPE minimally invasive lung adenocarcinoma tissue. These receptor sequences come from a person aged 60-80 years with lung adenocarcinoma. CDR3s include the opening cysteine and the closing phenylalanine or tryptophan. A D gene is named only where the DNA matches it firmly. Clone size, where shown, is once, few, many, or a class for clones that have expanded.

j_call: TRBJ2-6
cdr3_length: 17
v_call: TRBV27
d_call: .
clone_size: .
cdr3_nt: TGTGCCAGCAGTTTCGGGCAGGGGCTGAGTGGGGCCAACGTCCTGACTTTC
cdr3_aa: CASSFGQGLSGANVLTF

j_call: TRBJ2-3
cdr3_length: 14
v_call: TRBV11-3
d_call: .
clone_size: .
cdr3_nt: TGTGCCAGCAGCCCTCGACAGAACACAGATACGCAGTATTTT
cdr3_aa: CASSPRQNTDTQYF

j_call: TRBJ1-1
cdr3_length: 14
v_call: TRBV5-1
d_call: .
clone_size: few
cdr3_nt: TGCGCCAGCACCCCCGTGGGATCGAACACTGAAGCTTTCTTT
cdr3_aa: CASTPVGSNTEAFF

j_call: TRBJ2-1
cdr3_length: 13
v_call: TRBV19
d_call: TRBD2
clone_size: .
cdr3_nt: TGTGCCAGCTCGGGGGTCCGGGGGGATGAGCAGTTCTTC
cdr3_aa: CASSGVRGDEQFF

j_call: TRBJ2-1
cdr3_length: 13
v_call: TRBV2
d_call: TRBD1
clone_size: .
cdr3_nt: TGTGCCAGCAACAGGGGCTCCTACAATGAGCAGTTCTTC
cdr3_aa: CASNRGSYNEQFF

j_call: TRBJ1-2
cdr3_length: 12
v_call: TRBV5-8
d_call: .
clone_size: .
cdr3_nt: TGTGCCAGCAGCTTGGAGAACTATGGCTACACCTTC
cdr3_aa: CASSLENYGYTF

j_call: TRBJ1-1
cdr3_length: 16
v_call: TRBV6-6
d_call: .
clone_size: .
cdr3_nt: TGTGCCAGCAGTTACTCAAGATCGGGAACGAACACTGAAGCTTTCTTT
cdr3_aa: CASSYSRSGTNTEAFF

j_call: TRBJ2-3
cdr3_length: 12
v_call: TRBV30
d_call: TRBD1
clone_size: .
cdr3_nt: TGTGCCTGGTCTAAGGGGGCGGATACGCAGTATTTT
cdr3_aa: CAWSKGADTQYF

j_call: TRBJ2-7
cdr3_length: 16
v_call: TRBV19
d_call: TRBD1
clone_size: once
cdr3_nt: TGTGCCAGTAGTATTTCGGGGGGACAGGGGCCCTACGAGCAGTACTTC
cdr3_aa: CASSISGGQGPYEQYF

j_call: TRBJ1-4
cdr3_length: 15
v_call: TRBV6-5
d_call: TRBD1
clone_size: .
cdr3_nt: TGTGCCAGCAGTTACACGACAGGGGACAATGAAAAACTGTTTTTT
cdr3_aa: CASSYTTGDNEKLFF

j_call: TRBJ2-7
cdr3_length: 15
v_call: TRBV19
d_call: .
clone_size: .
cdr3_nt: TGTGCCAGTAGTATAGAGGCAGGGAGGTTGGCCGAGCAGTACTTC
cdr3_aa: CASSIEAGRLAEQYF

j_call: TRBJ2-5
cdr3_length: 15
v_call: TRBV6-5
d_call: TRBD1
clone_size: few
cdr3_nt: TGTGCCAGCAAACTGACAGGGGGCACCCAAGAGACCCAGTACTTC
cdr3_aa: CASKLTGGTQETQYF

j_call: TRBJ2-7
cdr3_length: 12
v_call: TRBV6-5
d_call: .
clone_size: .
cdr3_nt: TGTGCCAGCAGCGGACCTGACTACGAGCAGTACTTC
cdr3_aa: CASSGPDYEQYF

j_call: TRBJ1-5
cdr3_length: 12
v_call: TRBV29-1
d_call: .
clone_size: .
cdr3_nt: TGCAGCGTCCGGGGGGGTAATCAGCCCCAGCATTTT
cdr3_aa: CSVRGGNQPQHF

j_call: TRBJ1-2
cdr3_length: 15
v_call: TRBV27
d_call: .
clone_size: .
cdr3_nt: TGTGCCAGCGGGCCGGGTGCCGAACGGGGCTATGGCTACACCTTC
cdr3_aa: CASGPGAERGYGYTF

j_call: TRBJ2-1
cdr3_length: 18
v_call: TRBV4-2
d_call: TRBD2
clone_size: .
cdr3_nt: TGTGCCAGCAGCCAAGGACTAGCGGGAGGGCCCTACCGGAATGAGCAGTTCTTC
cdr3_aa: CASSQGLAGGPYRNEQFF

j_call: TRBJ2-1
cdr3_length: 14
v_call: TRBV19
d_call: .
clone_size: few
cdr3_nt: TGTGCCAGTAGTATAGTAGCGGAGTACAATGAGCAGTTCTTC
cdr3_aa: CASSIVAEYNEQFF

j_call: TRBJ1-1
cdr3_length: 15
v_call: TRBV6-5
d_call: .
clone_size: .
cdr3_nt: TGTGCCAGCAGTTACACGACAGGAGATGAAGCTGAAGCTTTCTTT
cdr3_aa: CASSYTTGDEAEAFF

j_call: TRBJ1-4
cdr3_length: 15
v_call: TRBV4-3
d_call: .
clone_size: once
cdr3_nt: TGCGCCAGCAGCCAAGATGTCGGGGGCGGTGAAAAACTGTTTTTT
cdr3_aa: CASSQDVGGGEKLFF

j_call: TRBJ2-5
cdr3_length: 13
v_call: TRBV10-3
d_call: .
clone_size: .
cdr3_nt: TGTGCCATCAGTTATGACAGTCAAGAGACCCAGTACTTC
cdr3_aa: CAISYDSQETQYF

j_call: TRBJ2-1
cdr3_length: 15
v_call: TRBV27
d_call: TRBD2
clone_size: .
cdr3_nt: TGTGCCAGCAGGAAGCGGGGAGGGAAATGGAATGAGCAGTTCTTC
cdr3_aa: CASRKRGGKWNEQFF

j_call: TRBJ2-7
cdr3_length: 17
v_call: TRBV18
d_call: TRBD2
clone_size: .
cdr3_nt: TGTGCCAGCTCACCACCCCAGGCTAGCGGCCCTCTGGGGGAGCAGTACTTC
cdr3_aa: CASSPPQASGPLGEQYF

j_call: TRBJ2-7
cdr3_length: 11
v_call: TRBV30
d_call: .
clone_size: once
cdr3_nt: TGTGCCTACAAGGGTTCCTACGAGCAGTACTTC
cdr3_aa: CAYKGSYEQYF

j_call: TRBJ2-1
cdr3_length: 16
v_call: TRBV7-7
d_call: TRBD2
clone_size: .
cdr3_nt: TGTGCTAGCAGCCTCCGAGCGGGGGGGCCCTACAATGAGCAGTTCTTC
cdr3_aa: CASSLRAGGPYNEQFF

j_call: TRBJ1-2
cdr3_length: 16
v_call: TRBV10-3
d_call: .
clone_size: .
cdr3_nt: TGTGCCATCAGTGAGTCAGCTAAGCAGGGAGAGGATGGCTACACCTTC
cdr3_aa: CAISESAKQGEDGYTF

j_call: TRBJ1-2
cdr3_length: 14
v_call: TRBV6-1
d_call: .
clone_size: .
cdr3_nt: TGTGCCAGCCAAGTCCCGGGTGGCGGCTATGGCTACACCTTC
cdr3_aa: CASQVPGGGYGYTF

j_call: TRBJ2-4
cdr3_length: 18
v_call: TRBV2
d_call: TRBD1
clone_size: .
cdr3_nt: TGTGCCAGCAGTGGTGACAGGGGCAGGGGGATAGCCAAAAACATTCAGTACTTC
cdr3_aa: CASSGDRGRGIAKNIQYF

j_call: TRBJ1-5
cdr3_length: 14
v_call: TRBV7-2
d_call: TRBD1
clone_size: few
cdr3_nt: TGTGCCAGCAGCCAGACAGGGCGGAATCAGCCCCAGCATTTT
cdr3_aa: CASSQTGRNQPQHF

j_call: TRBJ1-3
cdr3_length: 16
v_call: TRBV28
d_call: TRBD1
clone_size: .
cdr3_nt: TGTGCCAGCAGGGGGACAGGAACCTTCTCTGGAAACACCATATATTTT
cdr3_aa: CASRGTGTFSGNTIYF

j_call: TRBJ2-2
cdr3_length: 17
v_call: TRBV7-9
d_call: TRBD2
clone_size: .
cdr3_nt: TGTGCCAGCAGCTTTTCACTAGCGGGAACAAGGGGCGGGGAGCTGTTTTTT
cdr3_aa: CASSFSLAGTRGGELFF

j_call: TRBJ2-2
cdr3_length: 13
v_call: TRBV5-6
d_call: .
clone_size: .
cdr3_nt: TGTGCCAGCAGCCCTGTCGCTCGGGGGGAGCTGTTTTTT
cdr3_aa: CASSPVARGELFF

j_call: TRBJ1-2
cdr3_length: 14
v_call: TRBV7-9
d_call: .
clone_size: .
cdr3_nt: TGTGCCAGCAGCTCACAGGGAGTAGGGTATGGCTACACCTTC
cdr3_aa: CASSSQGVGYGYTF

j_call: TRBJ2-7
cdr3_length: 15
v_call: TRBV4-1
d_call: TRBD2
clone_size: few
cdr3_nt: TGCGCCAGCAGCCCTCTAGCGGGAGGTTCCTACGAGCAGTACTTC
cdr3_aa: CASSPLAGGSYEQYF

j_call: TRBJ1-2
cdr3_length: 14
v_call: TRBV10-3
d_call: .
clone_size: .
cdr3_nt: TGTGCCACCAAATCAACTGCCGAAAGCTATGGCTACACCTTC
cdr3_aa: CATKSTAESYGYTF

j_call: TRBJ2-7
cdr3_length: 14
v_call: TRBV29-1
d_call: .
clone_size: .
cdr3_nt: TGCAGCGTTGATATTAGCGGTTCTCCCTACGAGCAGTACTTC
cdr3_aa: CSVDISGSPYEQYF

j_call: TRBJ1-1
cdr3_length: 11
v_call: TRBV20-1
d_call: TRBD1
clone_size: .
cdr3_nt: TGCAGTGCCGCACAGGGGACTGAAGCTTTCTTT
cdr3_aa: CSAAQGTEAFF

j_call: TRBJ1-1
cdr3_length: 13
v_call: TRBV9
d_call: .
clone_size: .
cdr3_nt: TGTGCCAGCAGCGTAGGACCGAACACTGAAGCTTTCTTT
cdr3_aa: CASSVGPNTEAFF

j_call: TRBJ1-6
cdr3_length: 15
v_call: TRBV7-2
d_call: .
clone_size: .
cdr3_nt: TGTGCCAGCAGCTTAGGAAGGTGGTATAATTCACCCCTCCACTTT
cdr3_aa: CASSLGRWYNSPLHF

j_call: TRBJ1-5
cdr3_length: 13
v_call: TRBV6-5
d_call: .
clone_size: few
cdr3_nt: TGTGCCAGCAGTATTGGACACAATCAGCCCCAGCATTTT
cdr3_aa: CASSIGHNQPQHF

j_call: TRBJ2-5
cdr3_length: 14
v_call: TRBV30
d_call: .
clone_size: .
cdr3_nt: TGTGCCTGGAGTGGGACAGCCACCAGGGAGACCCAGTACTTC
cdr3_aa: CAWSGTATRETQYF

j_call: TRBJ1-4
cdr3_length: 16
v_call: TRBV30
d_call: TRBD1
clone_size: once
cdr3_nt: TGTGCCTGGAGTGGCCCAGCGACAGGGACTAATGAAAAACTGTTTTTT
cdr3_aa: CAWSGPATGTNEKLFF

j_call: TRBJ1-1
cdr3_length: 15
v_call: TRBV11-2
d_call: TRBD1
clone_size: .
cdr3_nt: TGTGCCAGCAGCTCGGGACAGGGGTTGAACACTGAAGCTTTCTTT
cdr3_aa: CASSSGQGLNTEAFF

j_call: TRBJ2-1
cdr3_length: 14
v_call: TRBV19
d_call: TRBD2
clone_size: .
cdr3_nt: TGTGCCAGTAGGGCGCGGGGGGGCGGGAATGAGCAGTTCTTC
cdr3_aa: CASRARGGGNEQFF